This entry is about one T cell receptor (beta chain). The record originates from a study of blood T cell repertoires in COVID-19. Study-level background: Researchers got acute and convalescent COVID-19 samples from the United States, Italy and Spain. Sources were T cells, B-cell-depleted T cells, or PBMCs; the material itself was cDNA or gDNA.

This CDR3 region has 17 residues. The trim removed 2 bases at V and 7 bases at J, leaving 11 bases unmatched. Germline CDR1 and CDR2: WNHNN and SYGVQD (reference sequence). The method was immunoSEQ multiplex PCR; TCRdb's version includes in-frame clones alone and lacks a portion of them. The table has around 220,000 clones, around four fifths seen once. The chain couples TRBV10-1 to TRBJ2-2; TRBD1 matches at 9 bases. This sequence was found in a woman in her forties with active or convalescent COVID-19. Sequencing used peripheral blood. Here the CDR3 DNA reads TGCGCCAGCAGTGAGCCCTTCGGACAGGGGTGGGGCGGGGAGCTGTTTTTT. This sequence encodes CASSEPFGQGWGGELFF.